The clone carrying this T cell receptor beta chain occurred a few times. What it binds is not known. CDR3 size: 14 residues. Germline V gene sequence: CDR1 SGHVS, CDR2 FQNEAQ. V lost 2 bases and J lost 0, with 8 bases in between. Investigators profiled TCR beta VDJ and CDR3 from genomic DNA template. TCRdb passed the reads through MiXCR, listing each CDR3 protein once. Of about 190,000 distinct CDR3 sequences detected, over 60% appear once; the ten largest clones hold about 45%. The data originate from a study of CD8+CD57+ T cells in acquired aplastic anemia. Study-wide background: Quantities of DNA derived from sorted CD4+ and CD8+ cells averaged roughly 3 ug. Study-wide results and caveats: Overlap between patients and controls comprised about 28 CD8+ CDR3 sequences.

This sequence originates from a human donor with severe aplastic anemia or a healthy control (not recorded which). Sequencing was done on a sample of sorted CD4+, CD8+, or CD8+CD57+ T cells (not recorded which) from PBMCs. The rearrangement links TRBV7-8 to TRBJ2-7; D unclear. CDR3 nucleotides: TGTGCCAGCAGCTTATACGGCAGCTCCTACGAGCAGTACTTC. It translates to CASSLYGSSYEQYF.